What follows is one T cell receptor (beta chain) and its context. The table lists this clone with a count of one. It has no known antigen specificity. No much larger clone exists at a distance of one base, and base qualities are not known. These data belong to a study of shared clonotypes between healthy human individuals (TCRdb year 2020). With respect to the entire study: A couple of women and three men aged 18 to 49 years were included in the cohort. Blood TCR repertoires of five healthy adults were deeply sequenced to estimate repertoire size and the extent of clonotype sharing between individuals. Different laboratories and diverse techniques were used to prepare libraries and sequence TCR repertoires, to increase sequencing depth and limit assay-specific biases. Between about 0.9 and 8.9 billion PBMCs per donor were obtained by leukapheresis. General conclusions and limits of the study: The small number of donors limited the genetic and exposure-history diversity represented. Sampling was restricted to blood, and TCR repertoires in tissue are likely to differ from TCR repertoires in blood. Based on pairwise subsampling, the degree of clonotype sharing among donors was expected to be affected by sequencing depth.

The CDR3 has 15 amino acids, counting the end cysteine and phenylalanine. CDR3 DNA is the only sequence kept; it has 45 bases, read in frame from the first base. Using the deep immunoSEQ assay, TCR CDR3 regions were amplified from genomic DNA by multiplex PCR. Extracted genomic DNA from each cell subset was spread evenly across all wells of several immunoSEQ 96-well plates, with each plate serving as a replicate. For unsorted PBMC, roughly 330 ng of genomic DNA, equivalent to about 30,000 T cell genomes, went into each replicate PCR. Ten immunoSEQ deep assay plates were used to sequence the unsorted PBMC genomic DNA. Purified libraries were measured with a Qubit 3.0 fluorometer, size-checked on a Bioanalyzer 2100, and measured again with the KAPA Library Quantification kit. Every immunoSEQ 96-well plate was sequenced on a dedicated single-read 150-cycle Illumina NextSeq 550 flow cell. For the original study's pipeline: Because the immunoSEQ output held only junctional sequences and lacked quality scores, the filtering could not match the filtering applied to full-length reads. To assign V/J genes and CDR3, sequences were annotated against IMGT germline references using PyIR, a Python wrapper for IgBLAST v1.9. Reads were removed for weak V/J assignments (E-value above 1e-6), missing CDR3, stop codons, out-of-frame junctions, or ambiguous translated residues. V3J clonotypes were defined as sequences sharing the same inferred V gene, J gene, and CDR3 amino acid sequence. Percentage overlap between repertoires was calculated by dividing the number of shared unique clonotypes by the size of the smaller repertoire. Richness of each repertoire was evaluated using RTK rarefaction, the Chao1 estimator, and Recon v2.1 estimates of unobserved clonotypes. In its TCRdb copy, this immuneACCESS table keeps in-frame sequences only and misses some clones. Where compared with another copy, unresolved V genes explain less than half of these, and the others have no known cause. The DNA gave D and trimming, while V, J and clone size come from that table. The sample contains hundreds of thousands of clones, 70% to 80% of them found a single time. The ten largest account for over 10% of the sample.

Donors were healthy HIV-negative adults with no recently reported acute infections or vaccinations. Every donor was a Caucasian adult residing in Nashville, Tennessee, USA. In the unsorted samples, 70 million to 90 million PBMCs were counted, and genomic DNA was extracted using the QIAamp DNA Blood Mini kit. After blood collection by leukapheresis, PBMCs were isolated using Ficoll-Histopaque density gradient centrifugation and then cryopreserved in the vapor phase of liquid nitrogen. The clonotype comes from a middle-aged woman in good health. Some clones in this sample may be carry-over from other donors' samples. The chain employs TRBV21-1 and TRBJ1-4. TRBV21-1 is a listed pseudogene. The sequenced material came from PBMCs. The sequence in DNA is TGTGCCAGCAGCAACAACGGGAGAACTAATGAAAAACTGTTTTTT. Translated, this is CASSNNGRTNEKLFF.